The source of this T cell receptor (beta chain) is a study of blood T cell repertoires in COVID-19. Study information: Some COVID-19 samples were acute and others convalescent; all came from the United States, Italy and Spain.

Germline V gene sequence: CDR1 SGHDT, CDR2 YYEEEE. V lost 3 bases, J lost 5 bases, and 8 bases stayed unmatched. This CDR3 comprises 15 residues. Produced via immunoSEQ multiplex PCR; TCRdb's table is partial and in-frame only. Here the sample spans over 250,000 clones, 85% to 90% being singletons. The sequencing input was PBMCs or T cells enriched from blood (not recorded which). The sequence derives from a woman younger than 35 who had recovered from COVID-19. This chain joins TRBV5-6 and TRBJ2-1, with 7 bases that match TRBD2. CDR3 protein: CASSYLAALNNEQFF. The CDR3 nucleotides read TGTGCCAGCAGCTACCTAGCGGCGCTCAACAATGAGCAGTTCTTC.